This T cell receptor (beta chain) is from a study of cytomegalovirus exposure and HLA in healthy donors. CDR1 is LNHDA and CDR2 is SQIVND in the germline V gene (reference sequence). Trimming removed 4 bases from V and 7 bases from J; junction bases left unmatched: 15. CDR3 length: 17 amino acids. PCR was performed using 60 Vbeta and 13 Jbeta primers. Authors' methods: An analysis that came later counted 77 million or so unique TCR beta chains, 10 million to 12 million shared. Only in-frame clones appear in the TCRdb table, and some are missing; sequencing was by immunoSEQ multiplex PCR. The V and J calls and the clone size are those of that table, but D and trimming were determined from the DNA. In the table there are approximately 120,000 clones, roughly 79% of which are singletons. Whole-study findings and limits: A later analysis, which compared TCR beta chains of equal frequency, found the HLA-associated ones more clonally expanded. Because they were indistinguishable, some V segments, including TRBV6-2 and TRBV6-3, were excluded.

With regard to this clone: What it recognizes is unknown.

Sequenced sample: PBMCs. The receptor was isolated from a woman between 25 and 40 years old in good health and CMV-seronegative. This chain uses TRBV19 with TRBJ2-1; TRBD2 matches at 8 bases. This CDR3 is CASSTDHLLADGNEQFF. The CDR3 DNA follows: TGTGCCAGTAGTACCGACCACCTACTAGCGGACGGAAATGAGCAGTTCTTC.